One and the same sample provided the 31 T cell receptor beta chains below, sequenced in a study of regulatory T cells in long-lasting Graves disease. Arm-PCR of CDR3 regions with iRepertoire HTBI primers generated TCR beta libraries. A single record per CDR3 protein comes from TCRdb applying MiXCR to the multiplex PCR reads. The profile shows 550,000 to 700,000 distinct CDR3 sequences, around 15% of them singletons. The time point was: newly diagnosed GD, antithyroid drugs for less than 3 months. RNA extracted from PBMCs served as the sequencing template. The data were also submitted as part of a second study, on T cells in Graves' hyperthyroidism and ophthalmopathy.

The starting material was peripheral blood mononuclear cells (PBMCs), obtained at new diagnosis, from a patient treated with antithyroid drugs. These receptors all stem from a man between 18 and 35 years old with Graves disease.

This sequence joins TRBV18 and TRBJ2-7; D perhaps matches TRBD1 (6 bases). The CDR3 contains 13 residues. The germline V gene has CDR1 KGHSH and CDR2 LQKENI. Trimming stripped 7 bases from V and 4 bases from J, with 14 bases between. For the CDR3, the DNA is TGTGCCAGCTTCCGGGACACCCTATACGAGCAGTACTTC. This sequence encodes CASFRDTLYEQYF.

The chain combines TRBV9 with TRBJ2-1; 7 bases are shared with TRBD2. CDR1 is SGDLS, CDR2 YYNGEE, per germline. The CDR3 is 17 residues long. Trimming cost V 0 bases and J 2 bases; bases outside gene matches: 8. The CDR3 DNA reads TGTGCCAGCAGCGTAGCTACGGGGCTAGCGGCCTACAATGAGCAGTTCTTC. Protein product: CASSVATGLAAYNEQFF.

The J gene is TRBJ2-7, the V gene TRBV5-1, with D possibly matching TRBD1 (6 bases). Trimming took off 4 bases at V and 3 bases at J, with 11 bases between the two ends. In germline, CDR1 is SGHRS, CDR2 YFSETQ. The CDR3 totals 13 residues. The CDR3 is CASSRDNYYEQYF. DNA for the CDR3: TGCGCCAGCAGCCGGGACAATTACTACGAGCAGTACTTC.

There are many counts of this clonotype. The chain uses TRBV20-1 and TRBJ2-7; 9 bases are a match to TRBD2. CDR1 is DFQATT and CDR2 is SNEGSKA in the germline V gene (reference sequence). J gave up 1 base and V 2 bases, and 6 bases lay outside the gene matches. This CDR3 comprises 15 residues. CDR3 nucleotides: TGCAGTGCTAGAAAGACTAGCGGAAGATCCTACGAGCAGTACTTC. Translation: CSARKTSGRSYEQYF.

The chain links TRBV20-1 to TRBJ1-2; D uncertain. The germline CDR1 and CDR2 sequences are DFQATT and SNEGSKA (reference sequence). The CDR3 has 11 residues. The ends were cut back, 7 bases at V and 4 bases at J, with 10 bases in the middle. CDR3: CSGDIAYGYTF. In DNA, the CDR3 is TGCAGTGGAGACATAGCCTATGGCTACACCTTC.

This clonotype came up many times. The chain joins TRBV6-1 to TRBJ1-2, with D unclear. The CDR3 covers 14 residues. CDR1 is MNHNS, CDR2 SASEGT, per germline. Between the trimmed V and J ends, which lost 2 bases and 6 bases, there was a span of 13 bases. Here the CDR3 reads CASSETLQADGYTF. The DNA of the CDR3 is TGTGCCAGCAGTGAAACCCTCCAGGCGGATGGCTACACCTTC.

CDR3 loop: CASSAGTGVNTGELFF. In nucleotides, the CDR3 is TGTGCCAGCAGTGCCGGGACAGGGGTGAACACCGGGGAGCTGTTTTTT. This chain links TRBV25-1 with TRBJ2-2; 10 nucleotides line up with TRBD1. Germline CDR1 reads MGHDK; CDR2 reads SYGVNS. The CDR3 extends over 16 amino acids. With V trimmed by 4 bases and J by 1 base, 3 bases remained unmatched.

This clonotype was found a few times. The J gene is TRBJ2-7, the V gene TRBV15; 9 bases match TRBD2. The trim removed 3 bases at V and 2 bases at J, leaving 2 bases unmatched. Germline V gene lookup returns CDR1 LNHNV and CDR2 YYDKDF (reference sequence). The CDR3 runs to 14 residues. The CDR3 DNA reads as TGTGCCACCAGCAGTCCTAGCGGGACCTACGAGCAGTACTTC. Amino acids: CATSSPSGTYEQYF.

This clonotype was seen a few times. CDR3 in amino acids: CASSVASGITDTQYF. For the CDR3, the DNA is TGTGCCAGCAGCGTAGCTAGCGGGATCACAGATACGCAGTATTTT. This chain connects TRBV9 to TRBJ2-3; 9 positions match TRBD2. The CDR3 covers 15 residues. V dropped 0 bases and J dropped 2; count of bases not matched to a gene: 1. From germline, CDR1 is SGDLS and CDR2 YYNGEE.

This chain joins TRBV19 and TRBJ2-1; D gene ambiguous. Trimming removed 0 bases from V and 0 bases from J, with 15 bases in between. CDR1 is LNHDA, CDR2 SQIVND, per germline (reference sequence). This CDR3 has 18 residues. The CDR3 protein is CASSIDLGGPSSYNEQFF. As DNA, the CDR3 is TGTGCCAGTAGTATAGATCTTGGTGGGCCCAGCTCCTACAATGAGCAGTTCTTC.

A remark on this clonotype: A clone one base away is much larger, so this may be a read error. The chain is built from TRBV24-1 and TRBJ2-3; 7 bases agree with TRBD1. Germline CDR1 KGHDR, CDR2 SFDVKD. The CDR3 spans 12 residues. V was clipped by 7 bases and J by 6 bases; unmatched bases: 3. The CDR3 nucleotides are TGTGCCACCAGCGAGGGGGCGGATACGCAGTATTTT. This codes for CATSEGADTQYF.

In the case of this clonotype: A much larger clone differs from this one at a single base, so this may be a read error. This sequence joins TRBV18 and TRBJ2-1; 10 nucleotides align to TRBD2. After removal of 3 bases from V and 4 bases from J, the junction contained 6 bases not matched to a gene. The CDR3 has 16 residues. Per the germline V gene, CDR1 is KGHSH and CDR2 is LQKENI. The CDR3 DNA sequence: TGTGCCAGCTCACCCGCGACTAGCGGGCGTTACAATGAGCAGTTCTTC. This sequence encodes CASSPATSGRYNEQFF.

Many counts were recorded for this clonotype. This sequence joins TRBV28 and TRBJ1-2; D remains unclear. V was clipped by 3 bases and J by 0 bases, with 11 bases between them. Looked up from germline, CDR1 is MDHEN and CDR2 is SYDVKM. This CDR3 comprises 15 residues. The CDR3 region is CASSLTTVPNYGYTF. CDR3 DNA: TGTGCCAGCAGTTTGACGACGGTGCCTAACTATGGCTACACCTTC.

This clonotype was seen at least ten times. The V and J genes are TRBV2 and TRBJ2-1, with no clear D. The ends were cut back, 4 bases at V and 8 bases at J, with 6 bases in the middle. The CDR3 length is 11 residues. Germline-derived CDR1 and CDR2 are SNHLY and FYNNEI. This CDR3 reads CASSVDHEQFF. The CDR3 nucleotides are TGTGCCAGCAGTGTAGATCATGAGCAGTTCTTC. Drawing the rest from reference TRBV2 and TRBJ2-1, the complete variable domain is EPEVTQTPSHQVTQMGQEVILRCVPISNHLYFYWYRQILGQKVEFLVSFYNNEISEKSEIFDDQFSVERPDGSNFTLKIRSTKLEDSAMYFCASSVDHEQFFGPGTRLTVL.

Comments on this clonotype: Since a much larger clone is just one base distant, this may be a read error. The CDR3 sequence is CSVEKQGAMDNEQSF. CDR3 coding DNA: TGCAGCGTTGAAAAGCAGGGGGCTATGGACAATGAGCAGTCCTTC. J is TRBJ2-1 and V is TRBV29-1, with TRBD1 matching over 8 bases. Germline loops: CDR1 SQVTM, CDR2 ANQGSEA. The CDR3 is made up of 15 amino acids.

CDR3 coding DNA: TGTGCCAGTAGTATCGGGCAGAACGGGAATCAGCCCCAGCATTTT. It translates to CASSIGQNGNQPQHF. This rearrangement joins TRBV19 to TRBJ1-5; D unclear. This CDR3 contains 15 residues. V dropped 3 bases and J dropped 4 bases, with 13 bases sitting between them. CDR1 is LNHDA, CDR2 SQIVND, per germline (reference sequence).

This clonotype was picked up many times. The chain is built from TRBV7-8 and TRBJ1-1, with 8 bases lining up with TRBD1. J was trimmed by 4 bases and V by 5 bases; bases with no gene match: 9. Germline CDR1 and CDR2: SGHVS and FQNEAQ. The CDR3 has 15 amino acids. CDR3 bases: TGTGCCAGCAGCACCGACAGGGGCTGGGGCACTGAAGCTTTCTTT. Protein sequence: CASSTDRGWGTEAFF.

At least ten counts were recorded for this clonotype. The V and J genes are TRBV7-8 and TRBJ1-1; D gene ambiguous. Germline V gives CDR1 SGHVS, CDR2 FQNEAQ. CDR3 length: 13 amino acids. V was pared by 0 bases and J by 8 bases, with 10 bases between. The CDR3 DNA sequence: TGTGCCAGCAGCTTAGCGGAGACGACAGAAGCTTTCTTT. It yields the protein CASSLAETTEAFF.

This clonotype was seen only a few times. The chain uses TRBV20-1 and TRBJ2-1, with 9 bases lining up with TRBD2. Germline lookup yields CDR1 DFQATT and CDR2 SNEGSKA (reference sequence). Trimming at V came to 1 base and at J to 2 bases, leaving 3 bases not matched to a gene. CDR3 length: 15 residues. The CDR3 sequence is CSARGVAGAYNEQFF. The DNA of the CDR3 is TGCAGTGCTAGAGGGGTAGCGGGGGCCTACAATGAGCAGTTCTTC.

The gene calls are TRBV6-1 and TRBJ2-7; tentatively, D is TRBD1 (5 bases). Trimming stripped 3 bases from V and 4 bases from J, with 22 bases between. The CDR3 is 17 amino acids. Germline V gene lookup returns CDR1 MNHNS and CDR2 SASEGT. CDR3 region: CASSDWYRTRLIYEQYF. For the CDR3, the DNA is TGTGCCAGCAGTGATTGGTACAGGACCAGACTTATTTACGAGCAGTACTTC.

This clonotype was counted at least ten times. DNA of the CDR3: TGCAGTGCTAGAACTAGCGGGAGGGGCGGAGATACGCAGTATTTT. Translation: CSARTSGRGGDTQYF. The gene calls are TRBV20-1 and TRBJ2-3; 13 nucleotides agree with TRBD2. CDR1 DFQATT and CDR2 SNEGSKA come from the germline V gene (reference sequence). The CDR3 has 15 residues. V lost 2 bases, J lost 5 bases, and 4 bases stayed unmatched.

The chain employs TRBV5-1 and TRBJ2-3; 7 bases agree with TRBD2. The CDR3 loop spans 16 amino acids. Germline V lookup: CDR1 SGHRS, CDR2 YFSETQ. The V and J ends lost 1 base and 3 bases, in that order; junction bases with no gene match: 8. CDR3 residues: CASSLTQREVTDTQYF. For the CDR3, the DNA is TGCGCCAGCAGCTTGACCCAACGGGAGGTTACAGATACGCAGTATTTT.

This chain links TRBV2 with TRBJ2-6; weak D call: TRBD1 (6 bases). V lost 8 bases and J lost 0, with 20 bases in between. This CDR3 has 18 residues. Germline V gene data show CDR1 as SNHLY and CDR2 as FYNNEI. The CDR3 sequence is CASEWKTGMPSGANVLTF. The CDR3 DNA reads as TGTGCCAGCGAGTGGAAAACAGGGATGCCCTCTGGGGCCAACGTCCTGACTTTC.

This clonotype was picked up a small number of times. The genes are TRBV5-1 and TRBJ2-2; D is possibly TRBD2 (6 bases). The V and J ends lost 4 bases and 3 bases respectively, with 16 bases between them. The CDR3 covers 16 residues. Germline V CDR1 and CDR2: SGHRS, YFSETQ. The CDR3 coding sequence is TGCGCCAGCAGCGAAGGGCCCGGGACTGACACCGGGGAGCTGTTTTTT. This codes for CASSEGPGTDTGELFF.

This clonotype was counted at least ten times. The J gene is TRBJ2-1, the V gene TRBV7-9; the D gene is possibly TRBD2 (6 bases). Germline-derived CDR1 and CDR2 are SEHNR and FQNEAQ (reference sequence). The CDR3 extends over 16 amino acids. Trimming took 1 base from V and 9 from J, leaving 19 bases between them. This CDR3 is CASSLGAGTSVSEQFF. The CDR3 DNA follows: TGTGCCAGCAGCTTAGGGGCCGGGACTTCTGTCAGTGAGCAGTTCTTC.

This clonotype showed up many times. The chain combines TRBV3-1 with TRBJ2-7; 9 bases match TRBD2. The germline gives CDR1 LGHDT, CDR2 YNNKEL (reference sequence). The CDR3 extends over 15 amino acids. Trimming removed 6 bases from V and 4 bases from J; junction bases left unmatched: 10. CDR3 region: CASSQTTSGPYEQYF. CDR3 sequence (DNA): TGTGCCAGCAGTCAGACGACTAGCGGTCCTTACGAGCAGTACTTC.

Many counts were recorded for this clonotype. V gene TRBV5-1 combines with J gene TRBJ2-7; D remains ambiguous. V was clipped by 6 bases and J by 0 bases, with 13 bases between them. The CDR3 consists of 14 residues. Germline V gene data show CDR1 as SGHRS and CDR2 as YFSETQ. The CDR3 region has the DNA TGCGCCAGCACCCCTACGGCTAGCTCCTACGAGCAGTACTTC. Its translation is CASTPTASSYEQYF.

This clonotype was seen at least ten times. The V gene is TRBV12-3 or TRBV12-4, the J gene TRBJ2-7, with 11 positions matching TRBD2. Trimming at V came to 6 bases and at J to 6 bases, leaving 7 bases not matched to a gene. The CDR3 is 14 residues long. CDR3 sequence reads: CASSPGSGRAEQYF. CDR3 coding DNA: TGTGCCAGCAGCCCGGGTAGCGGGAGGGCCGAGCAGTACTTC.

This rearrangement joins TRBV3-1 to TRBJ2-7; tentative D call: TRBD1 (5 bases). Trimming stripped 0 bases from V and 7 bases from J, with 13 bases between. This CDR3 spans 14 amino acids. Germline CDR1 is LGHDT and CDR2 is YNNKEL (reference sequence). DNA of the CDR3: TGTGCCAGCAGCCAAGATTTGGCAGGGCGAGAGCAGTACTTC. It codes for CASSQDLAGREQYF.

This clonotype came up many times. The gene calls are TRBV27 and TRBJ1-1; maybe TRBD1 (6 bases). Germline V CDR1 and CDR2: MNHEY, SMNVEV (reference sequence). V lost 7 bases to trimming and J lost 2 bases, with 14 bases between them. This CDR3 contains 14 residues. In DNA form, the CDR3 reads TGTGCCAGCACCCCAGGACAGTTTAACACTGAAGCTTTCTTT. Translating gives CASTPGQFNTEAFF.

This clonotype was recorded at least ten times. This chain links TRBV20-1 with TRBJ2-1; D uncertain. This CDR3 is built from 15 residues. Looked up from germline, CDR1 is DFQATT and CDR2 is SNEGSKA (reference sequence). V lost 0 bases and J lost 0, with 9 bases in between. CDR3 coding DNA: TGCAGTGCTAGAGAACACCCTAGCTCCTACAATGAGCAGTTCTTC. Residues: CSAREHPSSYNEQFF.